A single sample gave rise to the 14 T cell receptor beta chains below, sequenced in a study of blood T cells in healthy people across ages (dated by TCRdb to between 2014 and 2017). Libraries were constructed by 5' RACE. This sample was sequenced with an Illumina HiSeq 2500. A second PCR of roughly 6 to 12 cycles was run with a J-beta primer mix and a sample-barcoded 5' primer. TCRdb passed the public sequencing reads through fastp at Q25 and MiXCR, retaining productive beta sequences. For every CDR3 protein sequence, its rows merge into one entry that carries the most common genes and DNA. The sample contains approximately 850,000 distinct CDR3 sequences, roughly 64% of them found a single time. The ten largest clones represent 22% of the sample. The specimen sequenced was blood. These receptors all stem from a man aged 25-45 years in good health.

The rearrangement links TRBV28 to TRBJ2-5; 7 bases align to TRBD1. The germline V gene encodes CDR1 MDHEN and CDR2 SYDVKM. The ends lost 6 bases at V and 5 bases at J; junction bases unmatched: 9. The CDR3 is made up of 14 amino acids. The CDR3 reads CASSRDREVETQYF. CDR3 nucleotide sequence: TGTGCCAGCAGCCGTGACAGGGAAGTTGAGACCCAGTACTTC. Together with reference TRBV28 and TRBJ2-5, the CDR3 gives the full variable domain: DVKVTQSSRYLVKRTGEKVFLECVQDMDHENMFWYRQDPGLGLRLIYFSYDVKMKEKGDIPEGYSVSREKKERFSLILESASTNQTSMYLCASSRDREVETQYFGPGTRLLVL.

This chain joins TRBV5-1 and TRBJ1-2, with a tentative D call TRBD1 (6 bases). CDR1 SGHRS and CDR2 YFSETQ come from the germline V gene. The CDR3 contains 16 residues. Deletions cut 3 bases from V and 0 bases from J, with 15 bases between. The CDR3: CASSSVGGTANYGYTF. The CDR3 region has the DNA TGCGCCAGCAGCTCCGTGGGGGGCACGGCTAACTATGGCTACACCTTC.

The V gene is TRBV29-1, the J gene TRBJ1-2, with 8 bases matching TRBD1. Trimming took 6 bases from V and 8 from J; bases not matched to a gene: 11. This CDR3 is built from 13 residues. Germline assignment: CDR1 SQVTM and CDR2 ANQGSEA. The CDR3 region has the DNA TGCAGCGTAATCCAGACAGGGGCCGGCGGCTACACCTTC. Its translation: CSVIQTGAGGYTF.

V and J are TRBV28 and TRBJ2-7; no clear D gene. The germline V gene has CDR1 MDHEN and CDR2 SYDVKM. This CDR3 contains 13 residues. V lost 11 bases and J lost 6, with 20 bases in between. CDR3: CAVRLPMGSEQYF. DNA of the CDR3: TGTGCCGTCCGACTCCCCATGGGGTCCGAGCAGTACTTC.

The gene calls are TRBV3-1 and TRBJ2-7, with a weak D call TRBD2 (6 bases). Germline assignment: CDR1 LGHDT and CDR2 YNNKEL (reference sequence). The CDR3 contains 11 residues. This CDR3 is CACSFGGEQYF. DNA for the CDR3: TGTGCGTGCAGCTTCGGAGGGGAGCAGTACTTC.

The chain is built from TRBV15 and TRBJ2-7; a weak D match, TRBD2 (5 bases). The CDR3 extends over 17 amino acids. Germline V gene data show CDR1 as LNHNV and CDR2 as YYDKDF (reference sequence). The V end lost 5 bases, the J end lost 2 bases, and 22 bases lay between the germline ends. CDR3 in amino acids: CATSPRPLREGTYEQYF. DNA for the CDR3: TGTGCCACCAGCCCCCGACCACTGAGGGAAGGAACCTACGAGCAGTACTTC.

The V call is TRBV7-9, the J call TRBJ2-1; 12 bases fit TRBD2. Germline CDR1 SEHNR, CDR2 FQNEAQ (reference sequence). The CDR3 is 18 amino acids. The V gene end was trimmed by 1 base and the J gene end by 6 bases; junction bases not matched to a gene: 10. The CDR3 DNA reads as TGTGCCAGCAGCTTAGATTGGGTCCGGACTAGCGGGGCCAATGAGCAGTTCTTC. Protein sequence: CASSLDWVRTSGANEQFF.

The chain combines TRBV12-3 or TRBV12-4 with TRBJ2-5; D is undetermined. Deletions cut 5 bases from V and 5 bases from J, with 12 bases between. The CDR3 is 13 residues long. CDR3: CASSAAGFETQYF. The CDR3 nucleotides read TGTGCCAGCAGTGCTGCTGGCTTTGAGACCCAGTACTTC.

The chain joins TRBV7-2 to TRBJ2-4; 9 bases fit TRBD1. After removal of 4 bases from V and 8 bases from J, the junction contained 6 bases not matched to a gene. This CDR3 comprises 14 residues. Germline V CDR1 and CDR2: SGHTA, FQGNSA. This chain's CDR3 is CASSSRDRDHIQYF. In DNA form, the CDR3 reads TGTGCCAGCAGCTCACGGGACAGGGATCACATTCAGTACTTC.

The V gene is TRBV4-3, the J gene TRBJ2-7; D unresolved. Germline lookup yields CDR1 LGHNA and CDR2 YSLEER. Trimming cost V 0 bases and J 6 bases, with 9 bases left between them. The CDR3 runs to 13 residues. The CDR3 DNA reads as TGCGCCAGCAGCCAAGAGAGGTTGTCCGAGCAGTACTTC. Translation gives CASSQERLSEQYF.

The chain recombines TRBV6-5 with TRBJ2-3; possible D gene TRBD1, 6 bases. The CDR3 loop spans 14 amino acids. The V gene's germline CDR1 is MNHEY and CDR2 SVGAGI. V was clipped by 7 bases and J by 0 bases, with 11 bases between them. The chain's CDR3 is CASTRTESTDTQYF. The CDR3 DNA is TGTGCCAGCACCCGGACAGAAAGCACAGATACGCAGTATTTT.

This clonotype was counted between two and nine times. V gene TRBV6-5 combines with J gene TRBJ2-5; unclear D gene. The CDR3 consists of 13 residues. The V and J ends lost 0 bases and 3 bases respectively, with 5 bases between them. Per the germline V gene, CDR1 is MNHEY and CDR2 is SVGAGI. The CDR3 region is CASSYSSEETQYF. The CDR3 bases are TGTGCCAGCAGTTACTCTTCTGAAGAGACCCAGTACTTC.

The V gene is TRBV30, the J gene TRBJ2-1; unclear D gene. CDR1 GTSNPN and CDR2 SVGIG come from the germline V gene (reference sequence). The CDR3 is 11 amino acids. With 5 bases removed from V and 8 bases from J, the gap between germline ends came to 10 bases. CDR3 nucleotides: TGTGCCTGGGGAAACGGGCATGAGCAGTTCTTC. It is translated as CAWGNGHEQFF.

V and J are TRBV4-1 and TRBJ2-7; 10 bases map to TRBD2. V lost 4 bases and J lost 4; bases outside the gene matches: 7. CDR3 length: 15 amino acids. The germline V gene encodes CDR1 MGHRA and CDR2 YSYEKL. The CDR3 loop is CASSPSSSGSYEQYF. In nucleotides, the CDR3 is TGCGCCAGCAGCCCAAGCTCTAGCGGGAGTTACGAGCAGTACTTC.